The clone carrying this TCR beta chain was counted once. This sample was taken from a study of shared clonotypes between healthy human individuals. Samples underwent the assay at deep level. Original processing methods: There were no quality scores in the junction-only immunoSEQ sequences, so filtering differed. Sequenced by immunoSEQ multiplex PCR; TCRdb stores in-frame clones only, minus some. V and J calls and clone size are given by that table; D and trimming were obtained from the DNA. The data hold roughly 2.2 million clones, with around 90% observed a single time. All of the donors resided in Nashville, Tennessee, and each was a Caucasian adult. The authors divided CD4+ cells into CD45RA+ naive and CD45RA-negative memory subsets. The sequenced material came from naive CD4+ T cells from PBMCs. As for subset: CD45RA+ positively selected. The origin of this receptor is a man aged 18 to 35 in good health. Some clones in this sample may be carry-over from other donors' samples.

The CDR3 loop reads CASSLKGPYEQYF. In DNA, the CDR3 is TGTGCCAGCAGTTTGAAGGGCCCCTACGAGCAGTACTTC. This sequence joins TRBV28 and TRBJ2-7; D gene unclear. V lost 3 bases to trimming and J lost 2 bases, with 8 bases between them. There are 13 residues in the CDR3. Germline V gives CDR1 MDHEN, CDR2 SYDVKM.